A single sample is the source of the 18 T cell receptor beta chains below, sequenced in a study of T cells after yellow fever vaccination. TCRdb ran MiXCR on the 5' RACE reads and lists one entry per CDR3 protein. The sample lists about 630,000 distinct CDR3 sequences, 9% to 15% occurring once. The sequencing here drew on PBMCs, taken on the day of the yellow fever booster vaccination. Every receptor here comes from a man aged 25-40 years who received the YFV17D yellow fever vaccine.

As for this clonotype: An end of the junction differs from the germline gene, which may be a read error. The chain recombines TRBV20-1 with TRBJ1-6; no reliable D call. The CDR3 totals 16 residues. Germline V gene sequence: CDR1 DFQATT, CDR2 SNEGSKA (reference sequence). Here the CDR3 DNA reads TGCTGTGCTAGAGATCTAGCGAACGGCTTGAATTCACCCCTCCACTTT. Its translation is CCARDLANGLNSPLHF.

This sequence joins TRBV7-2 and TRBJ1-1; D is undetermined. This CDR3 has 13 amino acids. Germline values: CDR1 SGHTA, CDR2 FQGNSA. V was shortened by 5 bases and J by 10 bases, with 17 bases between the two germline ends. CDR3 loop: CASSPWTVSPAFF. CDR3 sequence (DNA): TGTGCCAGCAGCCCCTGGACTGTTTCTCCAGCTTTCTTT.

The chain uses TRBV5-1 and TRBJ2-1, with D possibly matching TRBD2 (6 bases). Germline CDR1 is SGHRS and CDR2 is YFSETQ. V dropped 4 bases and J dropped 3 bases, with 14 bases sitting between them. This CDR3 contains 15 residues. CDR3 nucleotides: TGCGCCAGCAGCCCCGGACTAAGAGGCTACAATGAGCAGTTCTTC. Protein sequence: CASSPGLRGYNEQFF.

The table lists this clonotype with many counts. The rearrangement links TRBV6-1 to TRBJ2-1; 12 positions match TRBD2. CDR1 MNHNS and CDR2 SASEGT come from the germline V gene. V dropped 6 bases and J dropped 3; count of bases not matched to a gene: 6. This CDR3 comprises 16 residues. CDR3 DNA: TGTGCCAGCAGCCGGACTAGCGGGACGAACTACAATGAGCAGTTCTTC. It translates to CASSRTSGTNYNEQFF.

This clonotype was observed a few times. The chain is built from TRBV7-8 and TRBJ1-1, with 8 nucleotides matching TRBD1. The CDR3 loop spans 16 amino acids. The V gene end was trimmed by 4 bases and the J gene end by 5 bases; junction bases not matched to a gene: 12. Germline CDR1 reads SGHVS; CDR2 reads FQNEAQ. This CDR3 reads CASSSLGQGGWTEAFF. CDR3 nucleotides: TGTGCCAGCAGCTCCCTCGGACAGGGTGGGTGGACTGAAGCTTTCTTT.

This clonotype was counted between two and nine times. The rearrangement joins TRBV27 to TRBJ2-7; D is uncertain. The V gene lost 7 bases and the J gene lost 0 bases, with 10 bases spanning the gap. This CDR3 comprises 13 residues. Germline CDR1 reads MNHEY; CDR2 reads SMNVEV (reference sequence). CDR3 bases: TGTGCCAGCAAAGGCGGACCCTCCTACGAGCAGTACTTC. Translation: CASKGGPSYEQYF.

The chain has TRBV7-9 and TRBJ2-3; D gene uncertain. Trimming removed 5 bases at V and 4 bases at J, with 10 bases between. The CDR3 loop spans 13 amino acids. Germline values: CDR1 SEHNR, CDR2 FQNEAQ (reference sequence). The CDR3 nucleotides are TGTGCCAGCAGCGTGTCGGGTGCAGATACGCAGTATTTT. Encoded protein: CASSVSGADTQYF.

This clonotype was detected a few times. The V call is TRBV20-1, the J call TRBJ2-5; D is unclear. The germline CDR1 and CDR2 sequences are DFQATT and SNEGSKA (reference sequence). There are 10 residues in the CDR3. Trimming stripped 5 bases from V and 9 bases from J, with 10 bases between. CDR3 bases: TGCAGTGCTCGGGCAAGGGCCCAGTACTTC. Encoded protein: CSARARAQYF.

This clonotype was seen repeatedly, ten times or more. The CDR3 protein is CASSLEAGGPYGYTF. In DNA, the CDR3 is TGTGCCAGCAGCTTGGAGGCCGGGGGCCCATATGGCTACACCTTC. The genes are TRBV5-7 and TRBJ1-2; weak D call: TRBD1 (6 bases). TRBV5-7 belongs to the ORF category, with a function that is uncertain. The CDR3 is 15 residues long. The V and J ends lost 0 bases and 5 bases respectively, with 14 bases between them.

The chain has TRBV24-1 and TRBJ2-7; D remains unclear. V lost 0 bases, J lost 5 bases, and 4 bases lay in between. Germline lookup yields CDR1 KGHDR and CDR2 SFDVKD. The length of the CDR3 is 12 residues. The CDR3 region is CATSDLLDEQYF. The CDR3 coding sequence is TGTGCCACCAGTGATTTGTTAGACGAGCAGTACTTC.

The table lists this clonotype with a few counts. The rearrangement uses TRBV20-1 and TRBJ2-1; 12 nucleotides match TRBD2. There are 17 residues in the CDR3. Trimming at V came to 5 bases and at J to 3 bases, leaving 11 bases not matched to a gene. Germline lookup yields CDR1 DFQATT and CDR2 SNEGSKA (reference sequence). CDR3: CSAGSNRLAGVYNEQFF. CDR3 sequence (DNA): TGCAGTGCTGGATCCAACCGACTAGCGGGAGTCTACAATGAGCAGTTCTTC.

This clonotype was seen only a few times. The chain couples TRBV24-1 to TRBJ2-1; D may be TRBD1 (5 bases). The CDR3 has 14 residues. Germline V lookup: CDR1 KGHDR, CDR2 SFDVKD. Trimming took off 0 bases at V and 8 bases at J, with 10 bases between the two ends. This chain's CDR3 is CATSDLGHRDEQFF. The CDR3, as DNA: TGTGCCACCAGTGATTTGGGACATCGGGATGAGCAGTTCTTC.

V usage is TRBV20-1 and J usage is TRBJ2-1; 12 positions match TRBD2. V was pared by 3 bases and J by 8 bases, with 11 bases of the junction left unmatched. Germline CDR1 and CDR2: DFQATT and SNEGSKA (reference sequence). The CDR3 consists of 16 residues. The CDR3 sequence is CSAREPLAGGRHEQFF. CDR3 DNA sequence: TGCAGTGCTAGGGAGCCACTAGCGGGAGGCCGGCATGAGCAGTTCTTC.

The chain combines TRBV19 with TRBJ1-4, with D unresolved. CDR3 size: 17 residues. From germline, CDR1 is LNHDA and CDR2 SQIVND (reference sequence). V was clipped by 3 bases and J by 0 bases, with 14 bases between them. In DNA, the CDR3 is TGTGCCAGTAGTATCGGCAGGATCTTTGCAACTAATGAAAAACTGTTTTTT. It translates to CASSIGRIFATNEKLFF.

The CDR3 sequence is CASSLAGGPPSTDTQYF. The DNA of the CDR3 is TGTGCCAGCAGTTTAGCGGGAGGGCCTCCTAGCACAGATACGCAGTATTTT. The chain carries TRBV12-3 or TRBV12-4 and TRBJ2-3; the match to TRBD2 covers 7 bases. The CDR3 covers 17 residues. J was trimmed by 0 bases and V by 0 bases; bases with no gene match: 6.

This chain links TRBV7-2 with TRBJ2-1; D remains unclear. The CDR3 has 12 amino acids. V dropped 8 bases and J dropped 4 bases, with 9 bases sitting between them. The germline V gene encodes CDR1 SGHTA and CDR2 FQGNSA. For the CDR3, the DNA is TGTGCCAGCTGGTTGGGGTACAATGAGCAGTTCTTC. It yields the protein CASWLGYNEQFF.

This chain uses TRBV19 with TRBJ2-4; D not certain. The V gene lost 2 bases and the J gene lost 5 bases, with 4 bases spanning the gap. Germline V gene sequence: CDR1 LNHDA, CDR2 SQIVND (reference sequence). This CDR3 is built from 12 residues. The CDR3 DNA reads TGTGCCAGTAGTATACCCCAAAACATTCAGTACTTC. Protein sequence: CASSIPQNIQYF.

This clonotype has a handful of counts. One end of the junction varies from germline; a read error may be responsible. V usage is TRBV20-1 and J usage is TRBJ2-2; the D call may be TRBD1 or TRBD2 (5 bases each). The CDR3 sequence is 13 residues long. Looked up from germline, CDR1 is DFQATT and CDR2 is SNEGSKA (reference sequence). DNA of the CDR3: TGCAGTGCAAGAGGGGCTGCCAGCCGGGAGCTGTTTTTT. Translating it yields CSARGAASRELFF.